The 11 T cell receptor beta chains given below trace back to one sample, sequenced in a study of T cell responses to AZD1222 COVID-19 vaccine. The repertoire was sequenced with immunoSEQ multiplex PCR; TCRdb's copy has only in-frame clones and lacks some. The profile shows 130,000 or so clones, about 91% of them singletons. The sequenced sample was peripheral blood, obtained on day 0 of AZD1222 vaccination. Receptors originate from an adult in good health.

The V call is TRBV9, the J call TRBJ1-3; 8 bases are shared with TRBD1. The CDR3 runs 15 residues. V lost 0 bases to trimming and J lost 2 bases; unmatched junction nucleotides: 1. Germline V gene data show CDR1 as SGDLS and CDR2 as YYNGEE. The CDR3 region has the DNA TGTGCCAGCAGCGTAGGACAGGGGCCTGGAAACACCATATATTTT. This gives the protein CASSVGQGPGNTIYF. The whole variable domain, remainder taken from reference TRBV9 and TRBJ1-3, is DSGVTQTPKHLITATGQRVTLRCSPRSGDLSVYWYQQSLDQGLQFLIQYYNGEERAKGNILERFSAQQFPDLHSELNLSSLELGDSALYFCASSVGQGPGNTIYFGEGSWLTVV.

This clone has just a few counts. The chain joins TRBV2 to TRBJ1-2; D gene ambiguous. CDR3 length: 14 amino acids. Per germline, CDR1 SNHLY and CDR2 FYNNEI. Trimming stripped 2 bases from V and 7 bases from J, with 14 bases between. For the CDR3, the DNA is TGTGCCAGCAGTGAATTCCCAGGAGATGGTGGCTACACCTTC. Translation gives CASSEFPGDGGYTF.

In nucleotides, the CDR3 is TGTGCCAGCAGCCAAGATCGCCACGCTGAAGCTTTCTTT. Its protein product is CASSQDRHAEAFF. J is TRBJ1-1 and V is TRBV4-2; D remains unclear. Germline CDR1 LGHNA, CDR2 YNFKEQ. The V gene lost 0 bases and the J gene lost 6 bases, with 8 bases spanning the gap. The CDR3 consists of 13 residues.

This chain uses TRBV5-1 with TRBJ2-4; no reliable D call. The V gene lost 0 bases and the J gene lost 0 bases, with 16 bases spanning the gap. CDR3 size: 18 residues. The germline CDR1 and CDR2 sequences are SGHRS and YFSETQ. The chain's CDR3 is CASSLASYYPLAKNIQYF. In nucleotides, the CDR3 is TGCGCCAGCAGCTTGGCTTCATACTACCCTCTAGCCAAAAACATTCAGTACTTC.

About this clone itself: At one end, the junction sequence differs from germline, possibly due to a read error. CDR3 DNA sequence: TGTGCCAGCAGTGACCTTCGGGACAGGGGGTTACCTTGG. Translated, it gives CASSDLRDRGLPW. The chain links TRBV2 to TRBJ1-1; TRBD1 matches at 11 bases. Germline CDR1 SNHLY, CDR2 FYNNEI. The CDR3 runs to 13 residues.

This chain connects TRBV7-8 to TRBJ2-1, with D perhaps TRBD2 (5 bases). The germline V gene encodes CDR1 SGHVS and CDR2 FQNEAQ. The CDR3 spans 15 residues. With 2 bases removed from V and 4 bases from J, the gap between germline ends came to 12 bases. CDR3 bases: TGTGCCAGCAGCTTAAGCGGCACCAGGTACAATGAGCAGTTCTTC. Residues: CASSLSGTRYNEQFF. The whole variable domain, filled in from reference TRBV7-8 and TRBJ2-1, reads GAGVSQSPRYKVAKRGQDVALRCDPISGHVSLFWYQQALGQGPEFLTYFQNEAQLDKSGLPSDRFFAERPEGSVSTLKIQRTQQEDSAVYLCASSLSGTRYNEQFFGPGTRLTVL.

This clone was found once. V gene TRBV5-4 combines with J gene TRBJ1-1; 10 bases line up with TRBD1. The CDR3 totals 17 residues. In germline, CDR1 is SGHNT, CDR2 YYREEE (reference sequence). Germline trimming cut 3 bases from V and 2 bases from J; bases unmatched to any gene: 10. The CDR3 protein is CASSSPPGTGANTEAFF. CDR3 DNA sequence: TGTGCCAGCAGCTCCCCCCCCGGGACAGGGGCAAACACTGAAGCTTTCTTT.

In nucleotides, the CDR3 is TGTGCCTGGACGGGCAGGGGGAACTACAATTCACCCCTCCACTTT. Its translation: CAWTGRGNYNSPLHF. The chain is built from TRBV30 and TRBJ1-6, with TRBD1 identical over 7 bases. With 4 bases clipped from V and 7 bases from J, the junction kept 10 bases outside the gene matches. The CDR3 loop spans 15 amino acids. The germline V gene encodes CDR1 GTSNPN and CDR2 SVGIG (reference sequence).

The rearrangement uses TRBV2 and TRBJ2-2; D unresolved. The CDR3 is made up of 12 amino acids. The germline V and J ends were trimmed by 4 bases and 6 bases, with 6 bases remaining between them. Germline V gene data show CDR1 as SNHLY and CDR2 as FYNNEI. CDR3 sequence reads: CASSVRSGELFF. The CDR3 DNA is TGTGCCAGCAGTGTCCGATCCGGGGAGCTGTTTTTT.

The chain has TRBV6-1 and TRBJ2-7; possibly TRBD1 for D (6 bases). CDR1 and CDR2 from the germline V gene are MNHNS and SASEGT. V was clipped by 1 base and J by 4 bases, with 11 bases between them. This CDR3 has 14 residues. CDR3: CASSEGTDLYEQYF. CDR3 sequence (DNA): TGTGCCAGCAGTGAAGGGACAGATCTATACGAGCAGTACTTC.

The chain links TRBV9 to TRBJ1-1, with D unresolved. The CDR3 extends over 13 amino acids. Germline V gives CDR1 SGDLS, CDR2 YYNGEE. Trimming pared 0 bases from V and 4 bases from J, leaving 7 bases between. The CDR3 loop is CASSVGVSTEAFF. The CDR3 bases are TGTGCCAGCAGCGTAGGGGTGAGCACTGAAGCTTTCTTT.